This T cell receptor beta chain was identified in a study of blood T cell repertoires in COVID-19. About the study: Samples representing acute and convalescent COVID-19 were sourced from the United States, Italy and Spain. Sources were T cells, B-cell-depleted T cells, or PBMCs; the material itself was cDNA or gDNA.

Authors' analysis steps: How many nucleated cells were present was estimated from reference gene primer amplification. Using immunoSEQ multiplex PCR, the repertoire was profiled, and TCRdb retains in-frame clones only, with some absent. The V and J calls and clone size are taken from that table; D and trimming were inferred from the DNA. The profile shows 100,000 or so clones, around 88% of them singletons. Sequenced material: peripheral blood. The receptor's source is a man in his 60s with acute or convalescent COVID-19.

The CDR3 DNA follows: TGTGCCAGCTCACTCGAACAGGGTAAAGAGCAGTACTTC. Protein: CASSLEQGKEQYF. The chain links TRBV18 to TRBJ2-7; D is possibly TRBD1 (6 bases). V lost 4 bases to trimming and J lost 7 bases, with 14 bases between them. There are 13 residues in the CDR3. CDR1 is KGHSH and CDR2 is LQKENI in the germline V gene.